Described below is a single TCR beta chain sequence and its context. Libraries were prepared by immunoSEQ multiplex PCR; TCRdb keeps only in-frame clonotypes and omits some of them. This sample carries about 97,000 clones, 70% to 85% of them seen once, and the ten largest clones take 9.8%. CDR1 is SGHTA and CDR2 is FQGNSA in the germline V gene. V lost 1 base to trimming and J lost 5 bases; unmatched junction nucleotides: 0. This CDR3 region has 14 residues. The data originate from a study of blood T cell repertoires in COVID-19. Across the study: Sites in the United States, Italy and Spain provided acute and convalescent COVID-19 samples. Sources were T cells, B-cell-depleted T cells, or PBMCs; the material itself was cDNA or gDNA.

The source material was peripheral blood. V is TRBV7-2 and J is TRBJ2-3, with TRBD1 matching 10 bases. This TCR was recovered from a man between 60 and 75 years old with active or convalescent COVID-19. The CDR3 spells CASSLGTGGDTQYF. CDR3 sequence (DNA): TGTGCCAGCAGCTTAGGGACAGGGGGAGATACGCAGTATTTT. The variable domain in full, with the rest retrieved from reference TRBV7-2 and TRBJ2-3, is GAGVSQSPSNKVTEKGKDVELRCDPISGHTALYWYRQSLGQGLEFLIYFQGNSAPDKSGLPSDRFSAERTGGSVSTLTIQRTQQEDSAVYLCASSLGTGGDTQYFGPGTRLTVL.